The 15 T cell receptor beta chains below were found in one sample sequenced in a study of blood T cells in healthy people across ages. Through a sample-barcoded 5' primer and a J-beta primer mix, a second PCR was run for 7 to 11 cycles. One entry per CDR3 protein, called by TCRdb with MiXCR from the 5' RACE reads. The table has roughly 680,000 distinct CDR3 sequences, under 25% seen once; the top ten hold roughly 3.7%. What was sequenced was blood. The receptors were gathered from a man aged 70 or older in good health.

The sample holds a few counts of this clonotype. CDR3 sequence reads: CASSLVAGGHTEAFF. DNA for the CDR3: TGCGCCAGCAGCTTGGTTGCAGGGGGCCACACTGAAGCTTTCTTT. The chain joins TRBV5-1 to TRBJ1-1, with 8 bases identical to TRBD1. V dropped 0 bases and J dropped 3; count of bases not matched to a gene: 4. Germline V gene lookup returns CDR1 SGHRS and CDR2 YFSETQ. CDR3 length: 15 amino acids.

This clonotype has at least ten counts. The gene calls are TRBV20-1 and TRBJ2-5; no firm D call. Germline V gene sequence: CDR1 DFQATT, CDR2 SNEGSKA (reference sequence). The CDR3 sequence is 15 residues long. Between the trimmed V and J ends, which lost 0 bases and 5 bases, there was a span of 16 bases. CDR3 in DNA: TGCAGTGCTAGAGATGCGGCAGGCGGTGGGGAGACCCAGTACTTC. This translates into CSARDAAGGGETQYF.

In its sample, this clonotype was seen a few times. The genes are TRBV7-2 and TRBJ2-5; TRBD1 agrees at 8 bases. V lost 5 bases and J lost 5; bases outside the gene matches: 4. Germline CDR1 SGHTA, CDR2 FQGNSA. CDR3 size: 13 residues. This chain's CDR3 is CASSRQGWETQYF. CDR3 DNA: TGTGCCAGCAGCCGACAGGGGTGGGAGACCCAGTACTTC.

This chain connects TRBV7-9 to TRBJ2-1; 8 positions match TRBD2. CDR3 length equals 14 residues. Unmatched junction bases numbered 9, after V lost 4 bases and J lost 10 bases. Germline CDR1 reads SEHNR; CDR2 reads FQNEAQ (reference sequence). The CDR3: CASSSNSLADEQFF. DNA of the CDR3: TGTGCCAGCAGCTCTAACTCACTAGCGGACGAGCAGTTCTTC.

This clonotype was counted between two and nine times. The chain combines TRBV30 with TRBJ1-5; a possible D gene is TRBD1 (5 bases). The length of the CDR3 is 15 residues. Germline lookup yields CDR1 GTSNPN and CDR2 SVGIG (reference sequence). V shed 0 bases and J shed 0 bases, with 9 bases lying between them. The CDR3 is CAWSVPGGSNQPQHF. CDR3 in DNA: TGTGCCTGGAGTGTACCCGGGGGTAGCAATCAGCCCCAGCATTTT. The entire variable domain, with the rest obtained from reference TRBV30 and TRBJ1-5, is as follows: SQTIHQWPATLVQPVGSPLSLECTVEGTSNPNLYWYRQAAGRGLQLLFYSVGIGQISSEVPQNLSASRPQDRQFILSSKKLLLSDSGFYLCAWSVPGGSNQPQHFGDGTRLSIL.

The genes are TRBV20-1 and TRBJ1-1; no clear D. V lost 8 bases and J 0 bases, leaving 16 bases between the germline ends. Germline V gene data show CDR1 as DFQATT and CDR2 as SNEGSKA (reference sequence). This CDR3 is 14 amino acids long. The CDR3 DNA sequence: TGCAGTCCGCAGAAACGGGCTATGAACACTGAAGCTTTCTTT. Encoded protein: CSPQKRAMNTEAFF.

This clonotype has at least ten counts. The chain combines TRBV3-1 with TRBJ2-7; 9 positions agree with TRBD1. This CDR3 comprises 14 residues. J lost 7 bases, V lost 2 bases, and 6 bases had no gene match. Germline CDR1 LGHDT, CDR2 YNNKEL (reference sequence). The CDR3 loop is CASSQKGQGVEQYF. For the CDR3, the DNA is TGTGCCAGCAGCCAAAAGGGACAGGGAGTTGAGCAGTACTTC.

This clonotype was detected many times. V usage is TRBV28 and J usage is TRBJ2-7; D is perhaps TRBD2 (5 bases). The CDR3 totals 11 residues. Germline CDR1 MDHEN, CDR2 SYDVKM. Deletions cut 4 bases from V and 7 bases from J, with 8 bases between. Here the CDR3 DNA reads TGTGCCAGCAGTTCACCGGGGGAGCAGTACTTC. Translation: CASSSPGEQYF.

CDR3 DNA: TGTGCCAGCAGCGCCCACGACAGGAGGAACACCGGGGAGCTGTTTTTT. Amino acid sequence: CASSAHDRRNTGELFF. The chain uses TRBV9 and TRBJ2-2; a weak D match, TRBD1 (6 bases). This CDR3 has 16 amino acids. Trimming removed 3 bases from V and 1 base from J, with 13 bases in between. Germline values: CDR1 SGDLS, CDR2 YYNGEE. Full variable domain (missing parts from reference TRBV9 and TRBJ2-2): DSGVTQTPKHLITATGQRVTLRCSPRSGDLSVYWYQQSLDQGLQFLIQYYNGEERAKGNILERFSAQQFPDLHSELNLSSLELGDSALYFCASSAHDRRNTGELFFGEGSRLTVL.

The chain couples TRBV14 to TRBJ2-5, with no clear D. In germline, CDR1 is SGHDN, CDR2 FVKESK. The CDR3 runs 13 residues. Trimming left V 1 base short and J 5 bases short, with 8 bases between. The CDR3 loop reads CASSQGLSETQYF. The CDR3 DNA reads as TGTGCCAGCAGCCAAGGACTTTCGGAGACCCAGTACTTC.

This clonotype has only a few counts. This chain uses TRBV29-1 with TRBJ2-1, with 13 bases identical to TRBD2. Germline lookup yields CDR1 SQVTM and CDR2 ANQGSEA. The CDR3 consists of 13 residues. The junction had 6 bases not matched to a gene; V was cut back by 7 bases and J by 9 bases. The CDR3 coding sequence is TGCAGCGGCACTAGCGGGAGGGCCGTTGAGCAGTTCTTC. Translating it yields CSGTSGRAVEQFF.

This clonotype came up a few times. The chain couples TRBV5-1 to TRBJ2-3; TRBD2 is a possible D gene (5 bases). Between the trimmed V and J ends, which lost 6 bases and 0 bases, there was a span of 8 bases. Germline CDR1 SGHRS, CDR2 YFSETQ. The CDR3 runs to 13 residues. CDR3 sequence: CASMERSTDTQYF. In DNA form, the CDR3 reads TGCGCCAGCATGGAGCGGAGCACAGATACGCAGTATTTT.

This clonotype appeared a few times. The CDR3 spells CASSYGGQFQETQYF. The CDR3 DNA reads as TGTGCCAGCAGCTACGGCGGGCAATTCCAAGAGACCCAGTACTTC. The V call is TRBV7-2, the J call TRBJ2-5; D is perhaps TRBD2 (5 bases). Germline V CDR1 and CDR2: SGHTA, FQGNSA. The V gene lost 4 bases and the J gene lost 1 base, with 13 bases spanning the gap. This CDR3 is built from 15 residues.

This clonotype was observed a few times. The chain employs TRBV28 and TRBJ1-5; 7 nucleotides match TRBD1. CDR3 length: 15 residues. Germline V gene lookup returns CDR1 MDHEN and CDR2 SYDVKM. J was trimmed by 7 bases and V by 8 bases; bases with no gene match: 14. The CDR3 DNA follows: TGTGCCAGCGGGCCAGTCAGGGGGACGAGGCAGCCCCAGCATTTT. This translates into CASGPVRGTRQPQHF. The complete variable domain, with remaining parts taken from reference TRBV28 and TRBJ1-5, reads DVKVTQSSRYLVKRTGEKVFLECVQDMDHENMFWYRQDPGLGLRLIYFSYDVKMKEKGDIPEGYSVSREKKERFSLILESASTNQTSMYLCASGPVRGTRQPQHFGDGTRLSIL.

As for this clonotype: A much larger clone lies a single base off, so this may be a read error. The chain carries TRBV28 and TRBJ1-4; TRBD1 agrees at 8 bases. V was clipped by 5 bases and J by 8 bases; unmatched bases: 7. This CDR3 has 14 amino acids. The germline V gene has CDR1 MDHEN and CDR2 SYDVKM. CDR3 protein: CASSLGRGPEKLFF. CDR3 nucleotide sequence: TGTGCCAGCAGTCTCGGCAGGGGGCCCGAAAAACTGTTTTTT.